Below, one T cell receptor (beta chain) is given with its context. This record belongs to a study of radiotherapy plus CTLA-4 blockade in lung cancer. Some clones are missing from TCRdb's copy, which holds only in-frame ones; the method was immunoSEQ multiplex PCR. This table has tens of thousands of clones, around 79% appearing once. Deletions cut 2 bases from V and 4 bases from J, with 5 bases between. CDR1 is KGHSH and CDR2 is LQKENI in the germline V gene. The CDR3 contains 13 residues. Focal radiation plus CTLA-4 blockade with ipilimumab was administered to patients who had chemo-refractory metastatic non-small-cell lung cancer.

This sample comprised peripheral blood, obtained from a patient treated with radiotherapy plus ipilimumab. The rearrangement links TRBV18 to TRBJ2-2; TRBD2 might be the D (5 bases). This TCR derives from a human donor with non-small cell lung cancer who had a complete response to radiotherapy plus ipilimumab. CDR3 protein: CASSPGSTGELFF. The CDR3, as DNA: TGTGCCAGCTCACCAGGGAGCACCGGGGAGCTGTTTTTT.